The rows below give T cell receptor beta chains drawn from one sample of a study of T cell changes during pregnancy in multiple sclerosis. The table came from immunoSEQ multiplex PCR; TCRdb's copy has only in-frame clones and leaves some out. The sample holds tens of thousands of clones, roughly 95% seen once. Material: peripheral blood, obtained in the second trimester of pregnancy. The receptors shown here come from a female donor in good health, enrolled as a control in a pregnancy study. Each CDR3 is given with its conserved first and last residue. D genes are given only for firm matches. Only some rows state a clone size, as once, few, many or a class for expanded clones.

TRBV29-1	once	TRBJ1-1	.	CSVETSEGREAFF	TGCAGCGTTGAGACGTCGGAGGGCCGTGAAGCTTTCTTT
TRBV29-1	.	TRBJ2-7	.	CSVETRGSSYEQYF	TGCAGCGTTGAAACCCGCGGCAGCTCCTACGAGCAGTACTTC
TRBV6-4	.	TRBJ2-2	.	CASSDSAANTGELFF	TGTGCCAGCAGTGACTCGGCAGCGAACACCGGGGAGCTGTTTTTT
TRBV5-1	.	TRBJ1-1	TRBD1	CASSWSGQGRPSTEAFF	TGCGCCAGCAGCTGGTCAGGACAGGGGCGGCCGAGCACTGAAGCTTTCTTT
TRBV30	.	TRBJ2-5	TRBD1	CAWSEGAETQYF	TGTGCCTGGAGTGAGGGGGCAGAGACCCAGTACTTC
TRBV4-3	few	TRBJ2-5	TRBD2	CASSQEPAGGQETQYF	TGCGCCAGCAGCCAAGAGCCAGCGGGGGGGCAAGAGACCCAGTACTTC
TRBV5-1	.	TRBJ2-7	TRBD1	CASSLSTDRGRYEQYF	TGCGCCAGCAGCCTGTCGACCGACAGGGGTCGGTACGAGCAGTACTTC
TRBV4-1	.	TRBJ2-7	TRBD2	CASSQVAGTSYEQYF	TGCGCCAGCAGCCAAGTAGCGGGCACCAGCTACGAGCAGTACTTC
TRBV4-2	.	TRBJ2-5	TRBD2	CASSLGTSGEETQYF	TGTGCCAGCAGCCTTGGGACTAGCGGGGAAGAGACCCAGTACTTC
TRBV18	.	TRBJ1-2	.	CASSPKQGLYDNYGYTF	TGTGCCAGCTCACCCAAACAGGGATTGTATGATAACTATGGCTACACCTTC